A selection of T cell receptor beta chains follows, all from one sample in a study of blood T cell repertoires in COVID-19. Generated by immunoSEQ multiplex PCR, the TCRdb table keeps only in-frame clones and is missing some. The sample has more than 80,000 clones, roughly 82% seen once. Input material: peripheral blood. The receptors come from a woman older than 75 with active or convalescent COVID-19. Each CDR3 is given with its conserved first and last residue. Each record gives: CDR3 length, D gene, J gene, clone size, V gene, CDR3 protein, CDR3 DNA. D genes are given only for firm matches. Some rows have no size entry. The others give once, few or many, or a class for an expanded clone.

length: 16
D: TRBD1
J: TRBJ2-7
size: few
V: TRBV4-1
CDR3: CASSQDPGTGGFEQYF
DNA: TGCGCCAGCAGCCAAGATCCAGGGACAGGGGGTTTTGAGCAGTACTTC

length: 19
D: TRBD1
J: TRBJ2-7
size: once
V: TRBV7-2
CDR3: CASSLMSGQGVDSSYEQYF
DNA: TGTGCCAGCAGCTTAATGTCGGGACAGGGGGTTGACAGCTCCTACGAGCAGTACTTC

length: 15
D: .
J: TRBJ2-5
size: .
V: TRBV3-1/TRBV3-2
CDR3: CASSQSGGPQETQYF
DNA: TGTGCCAGCAGCCAATCGGGGGGCCCTCAAGAGACCCAGTACTTC

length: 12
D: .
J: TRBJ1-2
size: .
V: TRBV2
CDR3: CASGGYSYGYTF
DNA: TGTGCCAGCGGGGGCTATAGCTATGGCTACACCTTC

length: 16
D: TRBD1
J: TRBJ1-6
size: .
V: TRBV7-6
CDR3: CASSSDPGQYNSPLHF
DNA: TGTGCCAGCAGCTCTGATCCGGGACAGTATAATTCACCCCTCCACTTT

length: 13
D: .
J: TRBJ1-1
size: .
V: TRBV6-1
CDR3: CASSEAGDTEAFF
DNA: TGTGCCAGCAGTGAAGCAGGGGACACTGAAGCTTTCTTT

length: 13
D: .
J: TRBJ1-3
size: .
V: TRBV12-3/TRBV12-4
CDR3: CASSLRGLNTIYF
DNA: TGTGCCAGCAGTTTAAGAGGGTTAAACACCATATATTTT

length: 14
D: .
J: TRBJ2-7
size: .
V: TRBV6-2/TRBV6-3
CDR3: CASSYMRVDGEQYF
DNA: TGTGCCAGCAGTTACATGAGGGTCGATGGCGAGCAGTACTTC

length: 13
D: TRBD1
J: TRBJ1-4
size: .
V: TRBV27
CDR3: CASSQQGKEKLFF
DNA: TGTGCCAGCAGTCAACAGGGGAAGGAAAAACTGTTTTTT

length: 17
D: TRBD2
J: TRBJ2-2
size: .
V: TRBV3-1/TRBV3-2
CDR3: CASSPLAGGGNTGELFF
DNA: TGTGCCAGCAGCCCACTAGCGGGGGGAGGGAACACCGGGGAGCTGTTTTTT

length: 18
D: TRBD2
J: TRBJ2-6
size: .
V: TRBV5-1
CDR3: CASSPLAGAFSGANVLTF
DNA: TGCGCCAGCAGTCCCCTAGCGGGGGCCTTCTCTGGGGCCAACGTCCTGACTTTC

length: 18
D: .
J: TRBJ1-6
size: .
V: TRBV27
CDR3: CANLVAGGLSSYNSPLHF
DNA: TGTGCCAACCTAGTGGCCGGCGGCCTTAGCTCCTATAATTCACCCCTCCACTTT

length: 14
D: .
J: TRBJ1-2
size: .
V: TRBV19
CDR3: CASSQTGYDYGYTF
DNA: TGTGCCAGTAGCCAGACCGGGTATGACTATGGCTACACCTTC

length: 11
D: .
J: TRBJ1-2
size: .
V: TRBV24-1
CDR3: CATSAGYGYTF
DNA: TGTGCCACCAGTGCAGGCTATGGCTACACCTTC

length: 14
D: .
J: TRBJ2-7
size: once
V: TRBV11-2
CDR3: CASSLGHPGYEQYF
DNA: TGTGCCAGCAGCTTAGGCCACCCCGGCTACGAGCAGTACTTC

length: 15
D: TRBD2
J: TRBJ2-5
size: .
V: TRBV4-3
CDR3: CASSYGTSGSLTQYF
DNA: TGCGCCAGCAGCTACGGGACTAGCGGTTCTCTGACCCAGTACTTC

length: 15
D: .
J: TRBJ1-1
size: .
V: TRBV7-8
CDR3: CASSSRGGGRTEAFF
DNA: TGTGCCAGCAGCTCCCGGGGGGGAGGGCGGACTGAAGCTTTCTTT

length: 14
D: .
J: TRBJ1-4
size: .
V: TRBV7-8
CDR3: CASSLPGNGEKLFF
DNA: TGTGCCAGCAGCTTACCGGGGAATGGTGAAAAACTGTTTTTT

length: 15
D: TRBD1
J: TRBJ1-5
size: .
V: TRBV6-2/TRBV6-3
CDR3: CASSQHRGQNQPQHF
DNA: TGTGCCAGCAGTCAGCATAGGGGGCAAAATCAGCCCCAGCATTTT

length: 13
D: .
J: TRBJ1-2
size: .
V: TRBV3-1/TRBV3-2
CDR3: CASSGRERNGYTF
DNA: TGTGCCAGCAGTGGACGGGAAAGGAATGGCTACACCTTC

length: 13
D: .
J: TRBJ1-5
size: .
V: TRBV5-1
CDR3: CASSAGRGQPQHF
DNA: TGCGCCAGCAGCGCGGGGCGGGGTCAGCCCCAGCATTTT

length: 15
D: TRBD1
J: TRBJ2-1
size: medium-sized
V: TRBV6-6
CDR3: CASSNDGTGYNEQFF
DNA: TGTGCCAGCAGCAACGACGGGACAGGATACAATGAGCAGTTCTTC

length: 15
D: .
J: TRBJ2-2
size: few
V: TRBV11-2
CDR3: CASSERGVNTGELFF
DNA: TGTGCCAGCAGCGAACGGGGTGTAAACACCGGGGAGCTGTTTTTT

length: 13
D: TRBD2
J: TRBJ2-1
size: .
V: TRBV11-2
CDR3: CASSPSSGHEQFF
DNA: TGTGCCAGCAGCCCCTCTAGCGGGCATGAGCAGTTCTTC

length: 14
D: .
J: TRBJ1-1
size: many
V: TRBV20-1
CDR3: CSASPGGAVTEAFF
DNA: TGCAGTGCTAGTCCCGGAGGGGCGGTTACTGAAGCTTTCTTT

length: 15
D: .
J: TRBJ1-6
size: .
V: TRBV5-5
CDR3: CASSTLQILNSPLHF
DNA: TGTGCCAGCAGCACCCTACAGATACTTAATTCACCCCTCCACTTT

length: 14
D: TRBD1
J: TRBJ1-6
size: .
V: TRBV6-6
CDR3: CASSEQGLRSPLHF
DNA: TGTGCCAGCAGCGAACAGGGGTTGCGTTCACCCCTCCACTTT

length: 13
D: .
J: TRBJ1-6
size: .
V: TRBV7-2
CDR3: CASSLGTESPLHF
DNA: TGTGCCAGCAGCTTAGGTACAGAATCACCCCTCCACTTT

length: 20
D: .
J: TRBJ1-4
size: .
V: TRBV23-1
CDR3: CASSQFYGWRASPTNEKLFF
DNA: TGCGCCAGCAGTCAATTCTATGGTTGGAGGGCCTCCCCCACTAATGAAAAACTGTTTTTT

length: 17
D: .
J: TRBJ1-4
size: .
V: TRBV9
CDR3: CASSADRVLSNYEKLFF
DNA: TGTGCCAGCAGCGCAGACAGAGTTCTATCTAATTATGAAAAACTGTTTTTT

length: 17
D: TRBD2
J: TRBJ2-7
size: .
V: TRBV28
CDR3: CASRIPLAGDLSYEQYF
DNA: TGTGCCAGCAGAATACCGCTAGCGGGGGACCTCTCCTACGAGCAGTACTTC

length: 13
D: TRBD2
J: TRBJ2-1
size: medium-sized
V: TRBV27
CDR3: CASSPTAAGEQFF
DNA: TGTGCCAGCAGTCCGACAGCAGCGGGAGAGCAGTTCTTC

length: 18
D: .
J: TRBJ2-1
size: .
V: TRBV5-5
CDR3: CASSLYGQLVSAYDEQFF
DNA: TGTGCCAGCAGCTTGTATGGACAGTTAGTCTCTGCTTACGATGAGCAGTTCTTC

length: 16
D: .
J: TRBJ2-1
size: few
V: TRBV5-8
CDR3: CASSLETGRSVDEQFF
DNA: TGTGCCAGCAGCTTGGAGACAGGGAGGTCTGTCGATGAGCAGTTCTTC

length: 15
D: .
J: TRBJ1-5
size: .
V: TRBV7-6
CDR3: CASSPSGRVDQPQHF
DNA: TGTGCCAGCAGCCCTAGCGGCAGGGTCGACCAGCCCCAGCATTTT

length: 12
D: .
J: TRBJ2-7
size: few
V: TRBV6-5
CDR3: CASSWRLYEQYF
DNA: TGTGCCAGCAGTTGGCGGCTCTACGAGCAGTACTTC

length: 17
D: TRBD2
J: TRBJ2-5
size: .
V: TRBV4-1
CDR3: CASSLTSGGAGQETQYF
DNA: TGCGCCAGCAGCCTAACTAGCGGGGGGGCCGGTCAAGAGACCCAGTACTTC

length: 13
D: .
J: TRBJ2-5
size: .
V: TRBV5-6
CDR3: CASSQRSGETQYF
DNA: TGTGCCAGCAGCCAACGCAGCGGGGAGACCCAGTACTTC

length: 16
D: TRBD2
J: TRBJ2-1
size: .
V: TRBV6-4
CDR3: CASSDPGLAGHNEQFF
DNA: TGTGCCAGCAGTGACCCTGGACTAGCGGGGCACAATGAGCAGTTCTTC

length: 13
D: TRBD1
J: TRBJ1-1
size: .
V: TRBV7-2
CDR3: CASSFDRAGEAFF
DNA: TGTGCCAGCAGCTTCGACAGGGCGGGTGAAGCTTTCTTT

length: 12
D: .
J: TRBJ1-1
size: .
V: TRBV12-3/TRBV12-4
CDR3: CASRERNTEAFF
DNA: TGTGCCAGCAGGGAGAGGAACACTGAAGCTTTCTTT

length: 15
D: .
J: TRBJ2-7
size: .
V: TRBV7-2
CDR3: CASSIMPSRAYEQYF
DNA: TGTGCCAGCAGCATCATGCCGTCGAGGGCCTACGAGCAGTACTTC

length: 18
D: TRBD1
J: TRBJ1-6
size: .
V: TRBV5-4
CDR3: CASSLAGGPQIGNSPLHF
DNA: TGTGCCAGCAGCTTGGCAGGGGGCCCACAGATAGGTAATTCACCCCTCCACTTT

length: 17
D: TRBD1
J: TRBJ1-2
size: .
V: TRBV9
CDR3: CASSAGTGGLANYGYTF
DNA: TGTGCCAGCAGCGCCGGGACAGGGGGCTTGGCGAACTATGGCTACACCTTC

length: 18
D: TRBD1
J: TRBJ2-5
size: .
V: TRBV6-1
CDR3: CASSEPLTGGYLQETQYF
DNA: TGTGCCAGCAGTGAACCTCTCACAGGGGGCTACCTTCAAGAGACCCAGTACTTC

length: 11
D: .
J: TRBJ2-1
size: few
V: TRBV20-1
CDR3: CSATVGTQEIF
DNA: TGCAGTGCCACGGTGGGGACTCAGGAGATCTTC

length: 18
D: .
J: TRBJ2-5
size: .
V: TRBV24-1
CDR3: CATSDRIPLVPLQETQYF
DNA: TGTGCCACCAGTGACCGGATCCCTCTAGTACCGCTTCAAGAGACCCAGTACTTC

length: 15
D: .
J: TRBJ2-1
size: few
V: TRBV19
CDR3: CASSLPPPGYNEQFF
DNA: TGTGCCAGTAGTTTACCTCCTCCGGGGTACAATGAGCAGTTCTTC

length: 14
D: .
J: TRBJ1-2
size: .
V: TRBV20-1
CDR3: CSASRDTTNYGYTF
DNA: TGCAGTGCTAGTCGGGACACAACAAACTATGGCTACACCTTC

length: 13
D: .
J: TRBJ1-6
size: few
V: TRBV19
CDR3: CASSQQGRSPLHF
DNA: TGTGCCAGTAGCCAACAGGGTAGGTCACCCCTCCACTTT